This paragraph covers one T cell receptor (beta chain) sequence. The germline gives CDR1 SGHDT, CDR2 YYEEEE. This CDR3 has 17 residues. V lost 0 bases and J 6 bases, leaving 19 bases between the germline ends. As handled by the study authors: Counts of nucleated cells, estimated from reference gene primer amplification, were obtained. Profiled with immunoSEQ multiplex PCR; TCRdb holds only in-frame clones, not every one. V, J and clone size reflect that table, while D and trimming were determined from the DNA. The sample holds about 260,000 clones; roughly 86% are singletons and the top ten take around 0.7%. This sample was included in a study of blood T cell repertoires in COVID-19. At the level of the study: The samples span acute and convalescent COVID-19 from the United States, Italy and Spain. Sources were T cells, B-cell-depleted T cells, or PBMCs; the material itself was cDNA or gDNA.

The receptor was derived from a human donor in a cohort sampled during active COVID-19. This chain joins TRBV5-6 and TRBJ2-1; D is perhaps TRBD2 (6 bases). Material: peripheral blood. As DNA, the CDR3 is TGTGCCAGCAGCTTGGCAGTCGCGGGAAATGGGTTCAATGAGCAGTTCTTC. Residues: CASSLAVAGNGFNEQFF.